The present T cell receptor (beta chain) was sequenced within a study of prognosis after radiotherapy for stage I lung cancer. The overall study: Newly diagnosed primary stage I lung tumors were present in fourteen patients, and oligometastatic NSCLC after surgical resection of the primary tumor was present in four or five patients. It was SBRT that served as radiotherapy, in 3 to 5 fractions with a biologically effective dose of at least 100 Gy. While 15 patients showed no significant progression after radiotherapy, a few developed distant metastases at a median of about 7 months.

This CDR3 region has 15 residues. V lost 8 bases and J lost 1, with 18 bases in between. Germline CDR1 reads SNHLY; CDR2 reads FYNNEI. In its sample, this clonotype was seen many times. Starting from genomic DNA, TCR beta CDR3 was amplified through two-round multiplex PCR. During first-round PCR, primers specific to each TRBV and TRBJ gene were used. Using its own MiXCR run on the multiplex PCR reads, TCRdb lists one record per CDR3 protein. The sample contains approximately 14,000 distinct CDR3 sequences, approximately 50% of which appear only once. The chain carries TRBV2 and TRBJ2-7; D possibly matches TRBD1 or TRBD2 (5 bases each). The sample here was PBMCs, taken before or after stereotactic body radiation therapy (not recorded which). This TCR came from a donor aged 50 or older with non-small cell lung cancer. CDR3 in DNA: TGTGCCAGCCTGGGAGTCCGGGACGGATCCTACGAGCAGTACTTC. Its protein is CASLGVRDGSYEQYF.